This TCR beta chain emerged from a study of multiple sclerosis patients with progressive multifocal leukoencephalopathy. Between the trimmed V and J ends, which lost 3 bases and 4 bases, there was a span of 19 bases. CDR1 is SGHNT, CDR2 YYREEE, per germline (reference sequence). The CDR3 covers 16 residues. Note on this clone: What it binds is unknown.

Study-level results: Lower normalized Shannon entropy suggested reduced TRB diversity in most PML patients. PML-onset expanded TRB clones were detectable before and during natalizumab therapy.

As for time point: before natalizumab initiation. The T0 samples predate the first natalizumab infusion. Produced via immunoSEQ multiplex PCR; TCRdb's table is partial and in-frame only. Of roughly 30,000 clones listed, about 91% are singletons. J is TRBJ1-1 and V is TRBV5-4; D unresolved. Input material: PBMCs. The sequence derives from a human donor with multiple sclerosis. The CDR3 region has the DNA TGTGCCAGCAGCTCCCTCCGGTTGCTTGGGAGCACTGAAGCTTTCTTT. Protein sequence: CASSSLRLLGSTEAFF.